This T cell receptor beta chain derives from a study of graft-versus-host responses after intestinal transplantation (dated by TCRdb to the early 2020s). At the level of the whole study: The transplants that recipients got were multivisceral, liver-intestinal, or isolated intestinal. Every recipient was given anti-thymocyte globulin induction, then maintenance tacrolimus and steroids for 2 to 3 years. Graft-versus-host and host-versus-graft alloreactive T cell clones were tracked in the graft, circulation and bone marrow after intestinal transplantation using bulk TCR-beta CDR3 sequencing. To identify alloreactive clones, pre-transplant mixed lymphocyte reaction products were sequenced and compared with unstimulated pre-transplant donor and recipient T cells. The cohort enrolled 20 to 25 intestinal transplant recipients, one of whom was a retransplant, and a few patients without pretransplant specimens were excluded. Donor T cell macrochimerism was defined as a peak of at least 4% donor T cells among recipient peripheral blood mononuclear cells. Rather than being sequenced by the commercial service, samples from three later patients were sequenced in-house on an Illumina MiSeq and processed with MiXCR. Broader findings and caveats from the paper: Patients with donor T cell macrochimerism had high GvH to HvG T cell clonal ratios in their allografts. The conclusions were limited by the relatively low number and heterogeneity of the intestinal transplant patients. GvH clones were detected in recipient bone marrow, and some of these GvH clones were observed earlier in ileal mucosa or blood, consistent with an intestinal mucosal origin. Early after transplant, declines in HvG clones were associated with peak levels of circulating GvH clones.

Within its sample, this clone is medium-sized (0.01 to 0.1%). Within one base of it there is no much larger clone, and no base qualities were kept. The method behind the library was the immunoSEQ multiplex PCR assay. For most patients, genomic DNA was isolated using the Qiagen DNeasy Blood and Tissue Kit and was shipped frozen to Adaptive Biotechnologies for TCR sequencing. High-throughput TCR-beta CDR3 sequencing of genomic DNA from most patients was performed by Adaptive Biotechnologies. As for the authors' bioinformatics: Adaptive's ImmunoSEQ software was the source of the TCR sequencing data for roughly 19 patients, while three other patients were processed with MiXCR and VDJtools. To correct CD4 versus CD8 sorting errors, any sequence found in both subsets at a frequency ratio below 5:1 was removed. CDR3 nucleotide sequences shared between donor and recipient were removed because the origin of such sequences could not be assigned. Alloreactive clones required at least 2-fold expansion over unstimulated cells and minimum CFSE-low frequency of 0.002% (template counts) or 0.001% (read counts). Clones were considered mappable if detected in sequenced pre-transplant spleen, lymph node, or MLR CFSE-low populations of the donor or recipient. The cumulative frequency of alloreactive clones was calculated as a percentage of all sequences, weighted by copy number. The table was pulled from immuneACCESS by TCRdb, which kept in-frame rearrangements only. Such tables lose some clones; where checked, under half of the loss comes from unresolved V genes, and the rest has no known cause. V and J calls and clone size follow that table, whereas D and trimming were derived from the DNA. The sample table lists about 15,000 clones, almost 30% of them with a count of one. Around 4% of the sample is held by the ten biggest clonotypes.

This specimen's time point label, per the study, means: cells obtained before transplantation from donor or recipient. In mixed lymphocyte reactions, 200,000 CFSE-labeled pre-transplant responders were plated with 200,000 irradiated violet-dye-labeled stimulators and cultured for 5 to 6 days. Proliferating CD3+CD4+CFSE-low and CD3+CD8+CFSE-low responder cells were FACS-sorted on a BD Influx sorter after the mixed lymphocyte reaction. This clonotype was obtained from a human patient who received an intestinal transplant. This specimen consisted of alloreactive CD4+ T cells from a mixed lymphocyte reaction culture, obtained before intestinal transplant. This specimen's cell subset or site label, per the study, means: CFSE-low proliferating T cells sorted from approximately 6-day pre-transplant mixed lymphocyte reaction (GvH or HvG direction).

The nucleotide sequence reads TGTGCCTGGAGTGTACAGGGGAACACTGAAGCTTTCTTT. Its translation reads: CAWSVQGNTEAFF. This receptor chain uses TRBV30 and TRBJ1-1, and the D gene may be TRBD1, 6 bases matching. The junction carries 6 bases between V and J, which are trimmed by 0 bases and 1 base respectively. The CDR3, from cysteine to phenylalanine, totals 13 residues. Only the CDR3 DNA is retained, 39 bases long and in frame from the first base. Looking up the germline V gene (reference sequence) yields CDR1 GTSNPN and CDR2 SVGIG.